This T cell receptor (beta chain) was captured by sequencing in a study of T cells expressing NK-cell markers. For the study at large: Just one sequenced donor of eight was HCMV-seronegative, while seven were seropositive.

In regard to this clonotype: Antigen specificity is unknown.

The authors generated TCR beta cDNA through 5'RACE template switching with UMIs. No DNA is given; TCRdb re-called the 5' RACE reads and lists each CDR3 protein once. The sample has around 260,000 distinct CDR3 sequences; the top ten hold 4% to 4.5%. Overall study results and limits: There were a few donors in whom these clonotypes also led the CD3+CD56-NKG2C+ fraction. Dominant NKG2C+ clonotypes accounted for roughly 1.0-8% of CD8+ T cells in about 6 donors.

CDR1 and CDR2 from the germline V gene are SGHRS and YFSETQ. The CDR3 covers 15 residues. The chain employs TRBV5-1 and TRBJ1-1; TCRdb lists TRBD1, though no DNA is available to test this call. The receptor was isolated from a woman aged 18 to 75 in good health. The sample consisted of blood T cells: a sorted CD56 or NKG2C T cell subset, CD4+ or CD8+ T cells, or bulk PBMC T cells (not recorded which). The CDR3 loop reads CASSLEAGWDTEAFF. Based on the CDR3 plus reference TRBV5-1 and TRBJ1-1, the full variable domain is KAGVTQTPRYLIKTRGQQVTLSCSPISGHRSVSWYQQTPGQGLQFLFEYFSETQRNKGNFPGRFSGRQFSNSRSEMNVSTLELGDSALYLCASSLEAGWDTEAFFGQGTRLTVV.